The entry below gives a single T cell receptor beta chain sequence along with its context. Its antigen is currently unknown. This PCR relied on a set of 60 Vbeta primers and 13 Jbeta primers. Only in-frame clones appear in the TCRdb table, and some are missing; sequencing was by immunoSEQ multiplex PCR. The table lists around 150,000 clones, 65% to 80% of them singletons. These data belong to a study of cytomegalovirus exposure and HLA in healthy donors. Study-wide results and caveats: A later analysis linked roughly 17,000 TCR beta sequences to HLA alleles at 0.05 false discovery rate. Later on, a genetic analysis was performed. It linked a missense variant in DCLRE1C with V- and J-gene trimming of TCR beta. Most subjects' HLA-A and HLA-B alleles were reportedly predicted from TCR beta sequences.

The CDR3 is made up of 14 amino acids. From germline, CDR1 is GTSNPN and CDR2 SVGIG (reference sequence). V lost 7 bases and J lost 3; bases outside the gene matches: 8. This receptor was obtained from a man aged 35 to 55 in good health and CMV-seronegative. The chain has TRBV30 and TRBJ1-5, with 8 bases fitting TRBD1. Sequenced material: PBMCs. CDR3 sequence (DNA): TGTGCCTCCGGGACAGGCTTCCACAATCAGCCCCAGCATTTT. Its translation: CASGTGFHNQPQHF.